The entry that follows covers one T cell receptor (beta chain) sequence. Its antigen is currently unknown. The protocol was immunoSEQ multiplex PCR, while the TCRdb copy is restricted to in-frame clones and leaves out a portion. The data hold tens of thousands of clones, with 88% observed a single time. Trimming left V 0 bases short and J 5 bases short, with 7 bases between. This CDR3 has 13 amino acids. Per germline, CDR1 LNHDA and CDR2 SQIVND (reference sequence). These data are taken from a study of identifying expanded T cells in peripheral blood. Findings and limits, study-wide: About 1.2 clones differed between technical replicates, versus about 16 and 19 over time. Approximately two-week clone count variance significantly increased as total template count grew.

Collection occurred without any documented infections or immune events in donors. The chain couples TRBV19 to TRBJ1-1, with D hard to call. What was sequenced was blood. This TCR was sampled from a person aged 18 to 70 in good health. Written as DNA, the CDR3 is TGTGCCAGTAGTATAGATCGAGGGACTGAAGCTTTCTTT. As protein: CASSIDRGTEAFF.